The 13 T cell receptor beta chains listed next were all sequenced from one sample in a study of metastatic and nonmetastatic thyroid tumors. Every patient underwent thyroid surgery untreated. MiXCR reprocessed the PCR reads for TCRdb. The sample lists about 20,000 clones; approximately 22% were seen once. Sequencing used blood. Receptors were obtained from a male donor with papillary thyroid cancer or a benign thyroid nodule (not recorded which). Some clones in this sample may be carry-over from other donors' samples.

This clone occurred many times. The rearrangement links TRBV20-1 to TRBJ2-1; maybe TRBD2 (5 bases). V lost 7 bases, J lost 3 bases, and 10 bases lay in between. This CDR3 region has 12 residues. Germline V lookup: CDR1 DFQATT, CDR2 SNEGSKA (reference sequence). CDR3 sequence (DNA): TGCAGTGGTGGCGAGGGCTACAATGAGCAGTTCTTC. Its protein is CSGGEGYNEQFF.

This clone was detected only once. This chain's CDR3 is CASKLISGGALETQYF. CDR3 nucleotides: TGCGCCAGCAAGTTGATTAGCGGGGGGGCCTTGGAGACCCAGTACTTC. The V and J genes are TRBV5-1 and TRBJ2-5, with 11 bases identical to TRBD2. The CDR3 contains 16 residues. Germline V lookup: CDR1 SGHRS, CDR2 YFSETQ. The V gene end was trimmed by 6 bases and the J gene end by 5 bases; junction bases not matched to a gene: 12.

Details on this clone: One end of the junction does not line up with germline, which may come from a read error. The chain employs TRBV20-1 and TRBJ2-3, with a weak D call TRBD2 (6 bases). CDR1 is DFQATT and CDR2 is SNEGSKA in the germline V gene (reference sequence). There are 14 residues in the CDR3. This chain's CDR3 is CSSRESGGGDTQYF. CDR3 coding DNA: TGCAGTTCTAGAGAGTCGGGCGGAGGGGATACGCAGTATTTT.

As to this clone: One end of the junction does not line up with germline, which may come from a read error. The chain combines TRBV12-3 or TRBV12-4 with TRBJ1-2; possibly TRBD1 for D (5 bases). The CDR3 sequence is 13 residues long. CDR3 sequence: CASRLGSGDYYSF. In DNA form, the CDR3 reads TGTGCCAGCCGTTTAGGGTCCGGGGACTACTACTCCTTC.

This clone was seen repeatedly, ten times or more. J is TRBJ2-7 and V is TRBV20-1, with 10 positions matching TRBD1. This CDR3 contains 13 residues. V lost 3 bases and J lost 13; bases outside the gene matches: 12. Germline V gene data show CDR1 as DFQATT and CDR2 as SNEGSKA (reference sequence). The CDR3: CSARQGTGDRCYF. CDR3 nucleotide sequence: TGCAGTGCTAGGCAAGGGACAGGGGATAGGTGCTACTTC.

This clone was detected ten times or more. The V call is TRBV7-8, the J call TRBJ2-3, with D possibly being TRBD1 or TRBD2 (5 bases each). The V and J ends lost 3 bases and 4 bases respectively, with 8 bases between them. The CDR3 runs 13 residues. The germline CDR1 and CDR2 sequences are SGHVS and FQNEAQ. CDR3 sequence: CASSLGVPDTQYF. The CDR3 nucleotides read TGTGCCAGCAGCTTGGGGGTCCCAGATACGCAGTATTTT.

There are many counts of this clone. The chain carries TRBV10-3 and TRBJ2-5, with unresolved D. The length of the CDR3 is 13 residues. V dropped 3 bases and J dropped 2 bases, with 7 bases sitting between them. Germline V gene data show CDR1 as ENHRY and CDR2 as SYGVKD. CDR3 bases: TGTGCCATCAGTGAACGGAGTCAAGAGACCCAGTACTTC. The encoded protein is CAISERSQETQYF.

This clone was seen more than once but under ten times. This could be a read error, since a much larger clone is one nucleotide away. V gene TRBV20-1 combines with J gene TRBJ2-2; D is perhaps TRBD2 (8 bases). The CDR3 is made up of 15 amino acids. Per germline, CDR1 DFQATT and CDR2 SNEGSKA (reference sequence). CDR3 sequence: CCARGPGGAAGELFF. For the CDR3, the DNA is TGCTGTGCTAGGGGGCCGGGGGGGGCGGCCGGGGAGCTGTTTTTT.

This clone was observed many times. This chain links TRBV11-2 with TRBJ2-7; D perhaps matches TRBD1 (6 bases). The CDR3 runs 15 residues. Germline V gene sequence: CDR1 SGHAT, CDR2 FQNNGV. The V end lost 4 bases, the J end lost 2 bases, and 15 bases lay between the germline ends. Here the CDR3 DNA reads TGTGCCAGCAGCTCAACCGGGACAATAGCCTACGAGCAGTACTTC. This sequence encodes CASSSTGTIAYEQYF. Using reference TRBV11-2 and TRBJ2-7 for the parts outside the CDR3, the full variable domain is EAGVAQSPRYKIIEKRQSVAFWCNPISGHATLYWYQQILGQGPKLLIQFQNNGVVDDSQLPKDRFSAERLKGVDSTLKIQPAKLEDSAVYLCASSSTGTIAYEQYFGPGTRLTVT.

Ten or more counts support this clone. The genes are TRBV18 and TRBJ2-5; D remains ambiguous. From germline, CDR1 is KGHSH and CDR2 LQKENI. V shed 2 bases and J shed 1 base, with 5 bases lying between them. This CDR3 contains 13 residues. The CDR3 DNA reads TGTGCCAGCTCACCAGGGTTCCAAGAGACCCAGTACTTC. The encoded protein is CASSPGFQETQYF.

This clone was recorded a few times. The CDR3 sequence: CASSYTGLVGHQYEQYF. The CDR3, as DNA: TGTGCCAGCAGTTATACCGGTTTAGTCGGGCACCAGTACGAGCAGTACTTC. The V call is TRBV6-9, the J call TRBJ2-7; D not resolved. The CDR3 has 17 residues. The ends were cut back, 2 bases at V and 4 bases at J, with 21 bases in the middle. CDR1 and CDR2 from the germline V gene are MNHGY and SVAAGI.

This clone was found many times. Other DNA sequences in this sample translate to the same CDR3. V and J are TRBV20-1 and TRBJ2-6; 8 bases are shared with TRBD1. Germline values: CDR1 DFQATT, CDR2 SNEGSKA (reference sequence). J was trimmed by 2 bases and V by 2 bases; bases with no gene match: 2. The CDR3 length is 15 residues. CDR3 nucleotide sequence: TGCAGTGCTAGATCGGGACAGGCTGGGGCCAACGTCCTGACTTTC. It translates to CSARSGQAGANVLTF.

The J gene is TRBJ1-1, the V gene TRBV14; D gene unclear. The CDR3 length is 17 residues. Germline CDR1 SGHDN, CDR2 FVKESK. V was trimmed by 1 base and J by 1 base, leaving 16 bases between them. The CDR3 spells CASSQGVRRHRNTEAFF. CDR3 nucleotide sequence: TGTGCCAGCAGCCAAGGAGTCAGAAGACATCGGAACACTGAAGCTTTCTTT.